A selection of T cell receptor beta chains follows, all from one sample in a study of PD-1 blockade in mismatch repair-deficient tumors. Clones were read by immunoSEQ multiplex PCR, and TCRdb kept only the in-frame ones, dropping some. In the table there are 80,000 to 100,000 clones, 81% of which are singletons. The sample here was peripheral blood, taken 12 weeks after starting pembrolizumab. These receptors were collected from an adult with mismatch repair-deficient cancer. Each CDR3 is given without its conserved first and last residue.

v_gene: TRBV19
j_gene: TRBJ2-1
CDR3aa: ASRGRTSSDNEQF

v_gene: TRBV30
j_gene: TRBJ2-6
CDR3aa: AWSVRDSLFSGANVLT

v_gene: TRBV28
j_gene: TRBJ2-5
CDR3aa: ASSSSGRGVGETQY

v_gene: TRBV29-1
j_gene: TRBJ1-2
CDR3aa: SVVSGVRGYGYT

v_gene: TRBV29-1
j_gene: TRBJ2-5
CDR3aa: SVEPGTGGRETQY

v_gene: TRBV6-1
j_gene: TRBJ2-2
CDR3aa: ATPPGQENTGELF

v_gene: TRBV6-5
j_gene: TRBJ1-1
CDR3aa: ASSYSWGGKTEAF

v_gene: TRBV19
j_gene: TRBJ2-7
CDR3aa: ARGNRVSCYEQY

v_gene: TRBV7-8
j_gene: TRBJ1-1
CDR3aa: ASSLTGDHTEAF

v_gene: TRBV7-9
j_gene: TRBJ2-5
CDR3aa: ASRFAPAASGTQY

v_gene: TRBV5-1
j_gene: TRBJ2-3
CDR3aa: ASSLGTGQSTDTQY

v_gene: TRBV7-3
j_gene: TRBJ2-5
CDR3aa: ASSLGTRQETQY

v_gene: TRBV29-1
j_gene: TRBJ2-3
CDR3aa: SVSGLAGFYTDTQY

v_gene: TRBV7-8
j_gene: TRBJ2-7
CDR3aa: ASSPWDRFNEQY

v_gene: TRBV29-1
j_gene: TRBJ1-1
CDR3aa: SVARNKDTEAF

v_gene: TRBV7-2
j_gene: TRBJ2-7
CDR3aa: ASSLREQY

v_gene: TRBV15
j_gene: TRBJ2-7
CDR3aa: ATSRVDAYEQY

v_gene: TRBV28
j_gene: TRBJ1-5
CDR3aa: ASRRQGAGGSNQPQH

v_gene: TRBV6-5
j_gene: TRBJ2-1
CDR3aa: ASTTFGIDSNEQF

v_gene: TRBV29-1
j_gene: TRBJ2-3
CDR3aa: SAPIAGGPGDTQY

v_gene: TRBV5-5
j_gene: TRBJ1-5
CDR3aa: ASSLGGGNQPQH

v_gene: TRBV28
j_gene: TRBJ2-1
CDR3aa: ASVRPEVHNEQF

v_gene: TRBV11-3
j_gene: TRBJ2-3
CDR3aa: ASSSRGSGLTDTQY

v_gene: TRBV5-1
j_gene: TRBJ2-1
CDR3aa: ASSLVVGLRSYNEQF

v_gene: TRBV7-2
j_gene: TRBJ1-3
CDR3aa: ASSIRQDGNTIY

v_gene: TRBV7-6
j_gene: TRBJ1-5
CDR3aa: ASSLRDSNQPQH

v_gene: TRBV9
j_gene: TRBJ2-1
CDR3aa: ASSVGTGVNEQF

v_gene: TRBV27
j_gene: TRBJ2-7
CDR3aa: ASSLSTLAGGYEQY

v_gene: TRBV28
j_gene: TRBJ2-5
CDR3aa: ASSPPGLAGVGTQY

v_gene: TRBV14
j_gene: TRBJ2-1
CDR3aa: ASSQGAGGEQF

v_gene: TRBV29-1
j_gene: TRBJ2-1
CDR3aa: SVNGGPGGNEQF

v_gene: TRBV4-1
j_gene: TRBJ2-7
CDR3aa: ASSQAGLAHEQY

v_gene: TRBV29-1
j_gene: TRBJ2-1
CDR3aa: SLAYWGSYNEQF

v_gene: TRBV14
j_gene: TRBJ2-1
CDR3aa: ASSRGVTPYNEQF